This T cell receptor (beta chain) was captured by sequencing in a study of T cells in localized non-small cell lung cancer. Notes on the study in general: For the top 100 tumor clones, a median roughly 56 also appeared in adjacent lung.

TCRdb's table, derived via immunoSEQ multiplex PCR, lists solely in-frame clones and lacks some. This table has some 2,500 clones, 21% appearing once. Neighbouring lung, lacking atypia, was collected no less than 2 cm away from the tumor margin. This clone was counted between two and nine times. What it binds is unknown. The CDR3 has 14 amino acids. The germline CDR1 and CDR2 sequences are MNHGY and SAAAGT. The trim removed 4 bases at V and 7 bases at J, leaving 5 bases unmatched. This receptor was identified in a woman aged 40-70 years with stage I lung adenocarcinoma. The sequences come from normal lung tissue next to the tumor, collected before any cancer treatment. The V gene is TRBV6-8, the J gene TRBJ2-1, with 9 bases that match TRBD2. The CDR3, as DNA: TGTGCCAGCAGTTGGCGGGGGGGCCGGAATGAGCAGTTCTTC. Its protein is CASSWRGGRNEQFF.